This T cell receptor beta chain was observed in a study of PD-1 blockade in classical Hodgkin lymphoma. Generated by immunoSEQ multiplex PCR, the TCRdb table keeps only in-frame clones and is missing some. The sample has about 100,000 clones; 85% to 90% are singletons. The V gene lost 0 bases and the J gene lost 6 bases, with 21 bases spanning the gap. This CDR3 comprises 18 residues. The germline V gene encodes CDR1 WNHNN and CDR2 SYGVQD (reference sequence). With no exception, relapse followed autologous stem cell transplantation in all patients, and brentuximab vedotin exposure varied. This clone has a single count. What it recognizes is unknown. Study-wide results and caveats: Newly diagnosed patients had baseline TCR diversity that was reportedly lower than that of healthy donors. While CD8+ TCR diversity did not rise significantly by C4D1, CD4+ TCR diversity did.

The J gene is TRBJ1-5, the V gene TRBV10-1, with a tentative D call TRBD1 (6 bases). The sequence derives from a human donor with classical Hodgkin lymphoma. Material: peripheral blood mononuclear cells (PBMCs), obtained before the second cycle of nivolumab. CDR3 loop: CASSESHREKEWSQPQHF. In nucleotides, the CDR3 is TGCGCCAGCAGTGAGTCCCACAGGGAGAAAGAGTGGAGTCAGCCCCAGCATTTT.